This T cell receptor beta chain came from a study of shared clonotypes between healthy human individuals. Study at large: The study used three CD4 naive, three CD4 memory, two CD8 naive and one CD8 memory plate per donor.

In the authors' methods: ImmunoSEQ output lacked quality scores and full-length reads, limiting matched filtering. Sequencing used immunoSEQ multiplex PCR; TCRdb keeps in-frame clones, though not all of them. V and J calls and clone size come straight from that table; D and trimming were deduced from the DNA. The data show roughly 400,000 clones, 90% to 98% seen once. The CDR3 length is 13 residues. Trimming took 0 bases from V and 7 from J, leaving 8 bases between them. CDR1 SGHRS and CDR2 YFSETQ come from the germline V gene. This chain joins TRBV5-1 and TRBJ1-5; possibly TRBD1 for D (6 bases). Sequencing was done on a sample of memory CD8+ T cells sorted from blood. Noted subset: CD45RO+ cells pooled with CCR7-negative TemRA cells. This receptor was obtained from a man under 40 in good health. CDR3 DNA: TGCGCCAGCAGCTTGGACAGGGACCAGCCCCAGCATTTT. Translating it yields CASSLDRDQPQHF.